This T cell receptor beta chain stems from a study of cytomegalovirus exposure and HLA in healthy donors (dated by TCRdb to 2017 to 2019). Regarding the complete study: According to an earlier analysis of 587 of the donors, about 179 million T cells yielded over 100 million unique TCR beta sequences and around 300 Gb of sequence data. An early release that covered roughly 600 HLA-typed donors contained around 300 gigabases of sequencing data and tens of millions of unique TCR sequences. Of the approximately 400 genotyped donors, approximately 83% fell in the genetic ancestry cluster associated with self-reported Caucasian donors. The study was designed to test whether signatures of past pathogen exposure could be identified by cataloging public T cell receptors. The study used immunosequencing to profile the T cell repertoires of approximately 640 subjects and linked those repertoires to cytomegalovirus serostatus. Besides the first cohort of around 700 subjects, a separate validation cohort made up of around 120 different subjects was used. High-throughput TCR immunosequencing, statistical association of individual TCRs with disease status, and machine learning were combined to predict cytomegalovirus infection status. A later analysis re-examined previously published TCR beta repertoires from 600 to 700 donors and added high-resolution HLA genotyping to investigate patterns of TCR occurrence. The later analysis used no new phenotypic data to find candidate immune exposures, relying instead on TCR beta sequences and their occurrence across donors. An earlier analysis of 500 to 650 of the donors applied high-throughput TCR beta sequencing to assess whether each TCR beta V gene segment acted as functional or pseudogenic. Donor age, sex, ethnicity and CMV serostatus were compiled together with the repertoire data. In a later genetic analysis, genome-wide SNP genotypes for about 55% of the roughly 670 donors were used, and that subset was treated as a discovery cohort. All discovery cohort repertoires had been generated on a single sequencing platform. HLA typing included class I and class II loci at four-digit resolution. The number of donors typed differed by locus, with roughly 620-630 for A, B, C, DRB1 and DQB1, more than 500 for DQA1, about 610 for DPA1, and around 450 for DPB1. Roughly 5 DR-DQ haplotypes were handled as single units for association and clustering because linkage in the cohort was strong. Across approximately 400 genotyped donors of the cohort, an average of about 240,000 unique TCR beta nucleotide sequences per donor were sequenced, and roughly 18% of those sequences were non-productive.

V lost 4 bases and J lost 4 bases; the stretch between them is 14 bases long. Counted from cysteine to phenylalanine, this CDR3 has 14 amino acids. CDR3 DNA is the only sequence kept; it has 42 bases, read in frame from the first base. Per the germline V gene, SGHRS is the CDR1 and YFSETQ is the CDR2. Remarks on this clone: No antigen is known for it. One base away there is no much larger clone; base qualities are not given.

The cohort consisted of 666 healthy bone marrow donors. All cohort members were sampled while nominally healthy, although unrecorded immune exposures were likely present. The donor was CMV seronegative and belonged to the group of 352 seronegative cohort members. Each donor provided a peripheral blood sample, and peripheral blood mononuclear cells were used for TCR beta sequencing. The Qiagen DNeasy Blood Extraction Kit was used to extract genomic DNA from the blood cell samples. On the study overall, not on this receptor specifically: Because the 87-base-pair reads could not distinguish some IMGT-functional V segments, including TRBV6-2 and TRBV6-3, those segments were excluded. The earlier analysis of about 600 of the donors excluded approximately 17 rarely observed V segments, including chromosome 9 orphons, because counts were too low. A later analysis reported that several top co-occurrence clusters appeared linked to parvovirus B19, influenza, CMV and Epstein-Barr virus. In a later analysis, TCR association rates were found to vary across HLA loci, with the most associated TCRs seen for DRB1 alleles and the fewest for HLA-C alleles. In a later analysis, some 17,000 TCR beta sequences were associated with specific HLA alleles at a false discovery rate of 0.05. Broadly in line with IMGT annotations, most TCR beta V segments showed up in productive rearrangements about 87% or about 30% of the time in an earlier analysis of several hundred of the donors. Roughly uniform sequencing depth across donors was assumed in presence/absence analyses, although this assumption may not hold. According to the authors, the approach could potentially be generalized to other disease states and immunological phenotypes. A further reported finding was that TCR beta sequences accurately predicted the HLA-A and HLA-B alleles for most subjects in the first cohort. In this cohort, only TCR beta chains were sequenced, and detectable features were limited by the absence of alpha or paired-chain data. A few of the identified cytomegalovirus-associated TCR beta chains were confirmed in vitro to be specific for cytomegalovirus antigens. An association between a missense DCLRE1C variant and V-gene and J-gene trimming of TCR beta chains was found in a later genetic analysis and replicated in an independent cohort. HLA typing was unavailable for some donors at each locus, so association tests used only the typed subset. Most CMV-associated TCR beta chains appeared to be HLA-restricted in a later analysis, and the HLA associations seemed to be driven largely by CMV exposure. The classifier was reported to diagnose cytomegalovirus status with high specificity and sensitivity in both the original and validation cohorts. In a later analysis, HLA-associated TCR beta chains showed more clonal expansion and lower generation probabilities than non-associated chains that were equally common. While some public TCRs were present in many individuals, most TCR sequences turned up only very rarely across donors. Immune exposure information for the cohort was limited to CMV serostatus. In the study, around 160 TCR beta chains were listed as associated with cytomegalovirus. Linkage disequilibrium might explain the correlated functional status among segregating V segments, but an unknown experimental factor could not be excluded. Strong co-occurrence of HLA alleles, especially DR and DQ, made assigning TCR associations to individual alleles difficult. Compared with the roughly 670-donor mean, donors in an Asian-associated ancestry cluster had fewer N-insertions in productive TCRs, according to a later genetic analysis. A cluster of highly shared sequence variants was judged likely to be a technical artifact of the sequencing pipeline.

The library relied on the immunoSEQ multiplex PCR assay. A mixture of 60 forward primers for TCR Vbeta segments and 13 reverse primers for TCR Jbeta segments was used in the multiplex PCR. The CDR3 region of rearranged TCR beta genes was amplified from genomic DNA by a multiplex PCR assay. The Illumina HiSeq System was used to sequence the amplified TCR beta libraries as 87-base-pair reads. The source study handled its data this way. In a later analysis, some 80 million unique TCR beta chains were counted across the roughly 610 repertoires, and about 9.9 million of these chains were shared by at least two donors. To remove PCR and sequencing errors, raw reads were error-corrected and collapsed into unique sequences using a nearest-neighbor algorithm that merged closely related sequences. V, D and J gene segments were assigned by aligning CDR3 sequences to IMGT reference sequences. For a sequence to be retained, a match of at least six nucleotides was required to both a V gene segment and a J gene segment. Rearrangements were called productive when the CDR3 lacked stop codons and stayed in frame with V and J; all others were non-productive. CDR3 was defined according to IMGT convention as the region running from the second conserved V-encoded cysteine to the conserved J-encoded phenylalanine. The earlier analysis of about 640 of the donors excluded any sequence lacking an unambiguous match to a single V gene segment. In an earlier analysis of roughly 500 of the donors, V segments were called functional above 56.7% productive rearrangements and were called segregating when the between-donor standard deviation exceeded 5%. A statistical classification framework was built to diagnose cytomegalovirus status from the catalog of TCR beta chain sequences. A later analysis assigned V and J genes by comparing TCR nucleotide sequences with IMGT/GENE-DB human TR gene sequences. A later analysis assigned CDR3 sequences and most-parsimonious VDJ recombination scenarios with the TCRdist pipeline. In a later analysis, every TCR beta chain was defined by the combination of its CDR3 amino acid sequence and its V-gene family, and reads without a unique V-gene family were dropped. In a later analysis, approximately 640 highly shared, low-generation-probability nucleotide sequences were removed to address suspected cross-contamination and a sequencing artifact. In a later analysis, a clonal expansion index was calculated for each public chain from normalized within-repertoire ranks of inferred template counts. In a later analysis, generation probabilities were computed using a VDJ recombination model fitted to out-of-frame rearrangements, and the results were checked against IGoR. In a later analysis, TCR-TCR, TCR-HLA and TCR-CMV co-occurrence was scored with hypergeometric tests, and a repertoire-size bias correction was applied to TCR pairs. In a later analysis, false discovery rates were estimated by permuting HLA or CMV assignments 20 times. In a later analysis, co-occurring TCRs were grouped with DBSCAN, and TCRdist sequence similarity was added when clustering was performed within HLA-allele-positive subsets. Repertoires with fewer than 30,000 or more than 120,000 public chains, plus five repertoires with anomalous nucleotide sharing, were excluded from co-occurrence clustering. The table comes from immuneACCESS by way of TCRdb, which keeps in-frame sequences with V and J called. Part of the clones is missing from these tables; in studies checked, under half for an unresolved V gene and the rest for unknown reasons. The V and J calls and the clone size are those of that table, but D and trimming were determined from the DNA. The sample data list some 200,000 clones, and over 65% of these were observed just once. In total, the top ten clones hold about 14% of the sample.

This clonotype was obtained from a man in his forties or fifties in good health and CMV-seronegative. The sample was PBMCs. The receptor chain draws on TRBV5-1 and TRBJ2-5, with no D gene named confidently. The CDR3 region has the sequence CASSIRGDRETQYF. The DNA sequence is as follows: TGCGCCAGCAGCATAAGAGGCGATAGAGAGACCCAGTACTTC.